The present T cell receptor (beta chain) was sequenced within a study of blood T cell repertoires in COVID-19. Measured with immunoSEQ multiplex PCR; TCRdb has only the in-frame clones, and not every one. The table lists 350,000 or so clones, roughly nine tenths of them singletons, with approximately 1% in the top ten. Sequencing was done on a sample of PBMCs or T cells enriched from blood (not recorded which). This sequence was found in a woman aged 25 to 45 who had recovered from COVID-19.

The CDR3 coding sequence is TGCGCCAGCAGCTTGGGTAGGGCGGGGGGCCTCGACGAGCAGTACTTC. Its translation: CASSLGRAGGLDEQYF. The chain combines TRBV5-1 with TRBJ2-7, with TRBD2 identical over 8 bases. The trim removed 0 bases at V and 5 bases at J, leaving 10 bases unmatched. The V gene's germline CDR1 is SGHRS and CDR2 YFSETQ. The CDR3 contains 16 residues.